This T cell receptor beta chain was recovered during a study of blood T cell repertoires in COVID-19. The overall study: The United States, Italy and Spain were the sources of the acute and convalescent COVID-19 samples.

Source study methods: Estimated nucleated cell counts came from reference gene primer amplification. Here immunoSEQ multiplex PCR was the method, and the copy in TCRdb shows in-frame clones only, minus some. That table furnishes V, J and clone size, whereas the DNA furnished D and trimming. The table shows about 180,000 clones, with roughly 88% occurring only once. The germline gives CDR1 SQVTM, CDR2 ANQGSEA. Trimming shortened V by 4 bases and J by 1 base, and 7 bases separated the two germline ends. The CDR3 consists of 12 residues. Many counts were recorded for this clone. V is TRBV29-1 and J is TRBJ1-1, with D hard to call. This TCR derives from a woman in her fifties or sixties with acute or convalescent COVID-19. Input material: peripheral blood. The CDR3 loop is CSVGASNTEAFF. The CDR3 DNA is TGCAGCGTTGGGGCGTCGAACACTGAAGCTTTCTTT.